This passage covers 13 T cell receptor beta chains from one sample sequenced in a study of blood T cell repertoires in COVID-19. The method was immunoSEQ multiplex PCR; TCRdb's version includes in-frame clones alone and lacks a portion of them. This table has around 200,000 clones, more than 70% appearing once. The sample comprised peripheral blood. The receptor set was obtained from a middle-aged man with active or convalescent COVID-19.

The gene calls are TRBV27 and TRBJ2-1, with TRBD1 matching over 10 bases. The CDR3 is 15 residues long. The germline CDR1 and CDR2 sequences are MNHEY and SMNVEV (reference sequence). V trimming: 3 bases; J trimming: 7 bases; junction bases outside the gene matches: 6. CDR3 sequence: CASSFFGTGVNEQFF. The CDR3 nucleotides are TGTGCCAGCAGTTTTTTTGGGACAGGGGTAAATGAGCAGTTCTTC.

The rearrangement uses TRBV28 and TRBJ1-2, with TRBD1 identical over 7 bases. The CDR3 is made up of 14 amino acids. The V segment lost 6 bases and the J segment 3 bases; nucleotides outside the gene matches: 7. Germline V lookup: CDR1 MDHEN, CDR2 SYDVKM. The CDR3, as DNA: TGTGCCAGCAGCCCTGGGACAGATTACTATGGCTACACCTTC. Translation gives CASSPGTDYYGYTF.

The rearrangement links TRBV9 to TRBJ1-3; TRBD1 matches 10 bases. The V gene's germline CDR1 is SGDLS and CDR2 YYNGEE. V gave up 3 bases and J gave up 6 bases; unmatched junction bases: 3. This CDR3 has 14 amino acids. The CDR3 loop is CASSEGTGANTIYF. The CDR3 coding sequence is TGTGCCAGCAGCGAGGGGACAGGGGCAAACACCATATATTTT.

The chain is built from TRBV9 and TRBJ2-4; maybe TRBD1 (5 bases). Germline V gene data show CDR1 as SGDLS and CDR2 as YYNGEE. The CDR3 length is 15 residues. V dropped 3 bases and J dropped 1 base, with 11 bases sitting between them. The CDR3 here is CASSEGRVAKNIQYF. CDR3 coding DNA: TGTGCCAGCAGCGAGGGCAGGGTGGCCAAAAACATTCAGTACTTC.

The chain employs TRBV7-3 and TRBJ1-1, with a weak D call TRBD1 (6 bases). This CDR3 has 14 residues. Germline loops: CDR1 SGHTA, CDR2 FQGTGA. V was pared by 0 bases and J by 8 bases, with 13 bases between. Written as DNA, the CDR3 is TGTGCCAGCAGCTTAACCGGGGCGGACAGAGAAGCTTTCTTT. As protein: CASSLTGADREAFF.

The V and J genes are TRBV19 and TRBJ2-5; D might be TRBD2 (6 bases). The V gene's germline CDR1 is LNHDA and CDR2 SQIVND (reference sequence). V dropped 3 bases and J dropped 2 bases, with 13 bases sitting between them. This CDR3 is 15 amino acids long. CDR3: CASSMRAGGQETQYF. Here the CDR3 DNA reads TGTGCCAGTAGTATGAGGGCCGGGGGTCAAGAGACCCAGTACTTC.

The V call is TRBV28, the J call TRBJ1-2, with TRBD1 identical over 8 bases. The CDR3 contains 15 residues. The J segment lost 4 bases and the V segment lost 1 base, leaving 5 bases of the junction unmatched. Germline V gene lookup returns CDR1 MDHEN and CDR2 SYDVKM. The chain's CDR3 is CASSLYRTGTYGYTF. As DNA, the CDR3 is TGTGCCAGCAGTTTATACCGGACAGGGACCTATGGCTACACCTTC.

The CDR3 DNA reads TGTGCCAGCAGTGAAGCTAGGGGAGGGGATACGCAGTATTTT. Encoded protein: CASSEARGGDTQYF. This chain joins TRBV6-1 and TRBJ2-3, with 7 bases identical to TRBD2. Germline V gene data show CDR1 as MNHNS and CDR2 as SASEGT. The trim removed 0 bases at V and 6 bases at J, leaving 3 bases unmatched. The CDR3 totals 14 residues.

This chain links TRBV7-2 with TRBJ1-2; the match to TRBD1 covers 11 bases. Unmatched junction bases numbered 7, after V lost 6 bases and J lost 7 bases. The CDR3 sequence is 14 residues long. Germline CDR1 and CDR2: SGHTA and FQGNSA. The CDR3 sequence is CASSTGQGAFGYTF. The CDR3 DNA reads TGTGCCAGCAGTACAGGACAGGGGGCATTTGGCTACACCTTC.

The chain's CDR3 is CASSLQGGSPLHF. CDR3 sequence (DNA): TGTGCCAGCAGCCTCCAGGGGGGTTCACCCCTCCACTTT. This rearrangement joins TRBV14 to TRBJ1-6; 7 positions agree with TRBD1. CDR3 size: 13 residues. Germline V gene data show CDR1 as SGHDN and CDR2 as FVKESK. V lost 4 bases, J lost 9 bases, and 3 bases stayed unmatched.

This sequence joins TRBV18 and TRBJ2-2; TRBD2 matches 10 bases. V was clipped by 1 base and J by 0 bases; unmatched bases: 5. The germline gives CDR1 KGHSH, CDR2 LQKENI. CDR3 length: 18 amino acids. CDR3: CASSPRLAGDTNTGELFF. CDR3 in DNA: TGTGCCAGCTCACCACGGCTAGCGGGGGACACGAACACCGGGGAGCTGTTTTTT.

The rearrangement links TRBV7-9 to TRBJ2-1, with 8 nucleotides matching TRBD2. The CDR3 has 16 amino acids. V gave up 5 bases and J gave up 7 bases; unmatched junction bases: 13. CDR1 is SEHNR and CDR2 is FQNEAQ in the germline V gene (reference sequence). CDR3 DNA: TGTGCCAGCAGCCCCGGGGGGGCCAGGTCGAGTAATGAGCAGTTCTTC. Encoded protein: CASSPGGARSSNEQFF.

V gene TRBV2 combines with J gene TRBJ2-2; tentatively, D is TRBD2 (5 bases). Trimming took off 7 bases at V and 0 bases at J, with 12 bases between the two ends. This CDR3 contains 15 residues. The V gene's germline CDR1 is SNHLY and CDR2 FYNNEI. CDR3 bases: TGTGCCAGCACGAGGGCCCTCGCGAACACCGGGGAGCTGTTTTTT. Protein sequence: CASTRALANTGELFF.